Each of the 5 T cell receptor beta chains below was sequenced from the same sample in a study of CD8 T cells in ankylosing spondylitis. One entry per CDR3 protein results from TCRdb running MiXCR on the 5' RACE reads. The sample lists about 250,000 distinct CDR3 sequences; about 24% were seen once. What was sequenced was blood, either unsorted or a sorted T cell fraction (not recorded which). All receptors derive from a male donor with ankylosing spondylitis or in good health (not recorded which).

The sample holds many counts of this clonotype. The chain is built from TRBV7-2 and TRBJ1-1; D unresolved. Germline loops: CDR1 SGHTA, CDR2 FQGNSA. The CDR3 sequence is 14 residues long. Trimming stripped 1 base from V and 0 bases from J, with 6 bases between. Here the CDR3 reads CASSLVYMNTEAFF. CDR3 nucleotides: TGTGCCAGCAGCTTAGTTTACATGAACACTGAAGCTTTCTTT.

This clonotype was seen ten or more times. This chain's CDR3 is CSARDGTVNSPLHF. Here the CDR3 DNA reads TGCAGTGCTAGAGATGGGACAGTAAATTCACCCCTCCACTTT. The rearrangement joins TRBV20-1 to TRBJ1-6; 7 bases map to TRBD1. The CDR3 is 14 amino acids. Looked up from germline, CDR1 is DFQATT and CDR2 is SNEGSKA (reference sequence). V shed 0 bases and J 7 bases; nucleotides not matched to a gene: 3.

This clonotype was observed many times. This chain joins TRBV18 and TRBJ2-7; TRBD2 agrees at 7 bases. Unmatched junction bases numbered 4, after V lost 3 bases and J lost 5 bases. The V gene's germline CDR1 is KGHSH and CDR2 LQKENI. The CDR3 covers 13 residues. The DNA for the CDR3 is TGTGCCAGCTCACCGGGGGGGGACCACGAGCAGTACTTC. It yields the protein CASSPGGDHEQYF.

The chain has TRBV4-2 and TRBJ2-5; D is unresolved. V was pared by 4 bases and J by 5 bases, with 14 bases between. Germline V gives CDR1 LGHNA, CDR2 YNFKEQ. The CDR3 totals 14 residues. CDR3 DNA sequence: TGTGCCAGCAGCCGGAATACGGGTGGGGAGACCCAGTACTTC. The encoded protein is CASSRNTGGETQYF.

A few counts support this clonotype. The J gene is TRBJ1-2, the V gene TRBV10-3, with 9 nucleotides matching TRBD1. Germline CDR1 ENHRY, CDR2 SYGVKD. The CDR3 is 15 residues long. Trimming cost V 6 bases and J 3 bases; bases outside gene matches: 8. In nucleotides, the CDR3 is TGTGCCATCAGGACCGGGACAGGGATTGACTATGGCTACACCTTC. Amino acids: CAIRTGTGIDYGYTF.